The 29 T cell receptor beta chains below all came from one sample that was sequenced in a study of immune evolution from preneoplasia to lung adenocarcinoma. The repertoire was sequenced with immunoSEQ multiplex PCR; TCRdb's copy has only in-frame clones and lacks some. The data show about 8,200 clones, roughly 87% seen once. Sequences were obtained from FFPE minimally invasive lung adenocarcinoma tissue. The receptor set was obtained from a person aged 65-85 years with lung adenocarcinoma.

DNA of the CDR3: TGTGCCAGCGTGGGACAGCGGTTTGCTGAAGCTTTCTTT. It specifies CASVGQRFAEAFF. The chain carries TRBV25-1 and TRBJ1-1; 7 bases are a match to TRBD1. The CDR3 totals 13 residues. The junction had 9 bases not matched to a gene; V was cut back by 8 bases and J by 6 bases. Germline loops: CDR1 MGHDK, CDR2 SYGVNS.

This chain connects TRBV18 to TRBJ1-1, with a tentative D call TRBD1 (6 bases). V was clipped by 3 bases and J by 1 base, with 18 bases between them. The CDR3 is 17 residues long. The germline gives CDR1 KGHSH, CDR2 LQKENI. The CDR3 is CASSPQQGSSKNTEAFF. In nucleotides, the CDR3 is TGTGCCAGCTCACCCCAACAGGGAAGTTCGAAGAACACTGAAGCTTTCTTT.

CDR3 in amino acids: CAISESDSGQGPGANVLTF. CDR3 coding DNA: TGTGCCATCAGTGAGTCGGACTCGGGACAGGGCCCTGGGGCCAACGTCCTGACTTTC. This chain joins TRBV10-3 and TRBJ2-6; the match to TRBD1 covers 9 bases. This CDR3 has 19 residues. Germline CDR1 reads ENHRY; CDR2 reads SYGVKD. V shed 0 bases and J 2 bases; nucleotides not matched to a gene: 8.

V usage is TRBV11-2 and J usage is TRBJ1-1; D is possibly TRBD1 (5 bases). The CDR3 has 15 residues. Germline-derived CDR1 and CDR2 are SGHAT and FQNNGV. Trimming took 5 bases from V and 3 from J, leaving 16 bases between them. The CDR3 nucleotides are TGTGCCAGCAGCCTAGGGACCACCAGGGACACTGAAGCTTTCTTT. It yields the protein CASSLGTTRDTEAFF.

This chain joins TRBV11-2 and TRBJ2-7, with 8 bases fitting TRBD1. V shed 5 bases and J 3 bases; nucleotides not matched to a gene: 6. CDR3 length: 14 residues. Germline V gene sequence: CDR1 SGHAT, CDR2 FQNNGV. As DNA, the CDR3 is TGTGCCAGCAGCCCAGGGACAGGATACTACGAGCAGTACTTC. It codes for CASSPGTGYYEQYF.

The CDR3 spells CASGYDRNTEAFF. CDR3 sequence (DNA): TGCGCCAGCGGCTACGACAGGAACACTGAAGCTTTCTTT. The chain joins TRBV5-1 to TRBJ1-1; tentatively, D is TRBD1 (5 bases). Germline assignment: CDR1 SGHRS and CDR2 YFSETQ. The CDR3 runs 13 residues. The germline V and J ends were trimmed by 7 bases and 1 base, with 11 bases remaining between them.

The chain carries TRBV10-3 and TRBJ2-1, with D possibly being TRBD1 or TRBD2 (5 bases each). Germline CDR1 and CDR2: ENHRY and SYGVKD. Trimming pared 6 bases from V and 4 bases from J, leaving 16 bases between. The CDR3 runs to 15 residues. The CDR3 DNA is TGTGCCATCAGGGCAGGGATCACGGGATACAATGAGCAGTTCTTC. Amino acids: CAIRAGITGYNEQFF.

J is TRBJ2-5 and V is TRBV21-1; the D call in the table, TRBD1, was not verified against the DNA. TRBV21-1 is shown as a pseudogene. The CDR3 contains 15 residues. Here the CDR3 reads CASSRHRVRGETQYF. CDR3 in DNA: TGTGCCAGCAGCAGACACAGGGTACGAGGGGAGACCCAGTACTTC.

This clone was observed a single time. The chain carries TRBV10-3 and TRBJ2-5; D is possibly TRBD1 or TRBD2 (5 bases each). The CDR3 length is 15 residues. V lost 2 bases and J lost 4, with 14 bases in between. From germline, CDR1 is ENHRY and CDR2 SYGVKD. CDR3 sequence: CAISEVAGRGETQYF. The CDR3, as DNA: TGTGCCATCAGTGAGGTGGCAGGGAGAGGAGAGACCCAGTACTTC.

This chain links TRBV6-5 with TRBJ1-2, with TRBD1 matching 9 bases. Unmatched junction bases numbered 9, after V lost 5 bases and J lost 8 bases. The CDR3 is 14 amino acids. Germline V gene data show CDR1 as MNHEY and CDR2 as SVGAGI. CDR3: CASSIQQGAGGYTF. CDR3 in DNA: TGTGCCAGCAGTATTCAACAGGGGGCGGGAGGCTACACCTTC.

The chain employs TRBV5-1 and TRBJ2-5; 8 bases map to TRBD1. This CDR3 has 12 residues. The V and J ends lost 7 bases and 4 bases, in that order; junction bases with no gene match: 3. CDR1 SGHRS and CDR2 YFSETQ come from the germline V gene. CDR3 DNA sequence: TGCGCCAGCTCCGGACAGGGAGAGACCCAGTACTTC. This gives the protein CASSGQGETQYF.

The chain employs TRBV4-1 and TRBJ1-1; possible D gene TRBD1, 5 bases. This CDR3 region has 17 residues. CDR1 MGHRA and CDR2 YSYEKL come from the germline V gene. V lost 0 bases and J lost 10, with 24 bases in between. As DNA, the CDR3 is TGCGCCAGCAGCCAAGATCTGAGAGGGGCGCAGAGAATGGGAGCTTTCTTT. Translation gives CASSQDLRGAQRMGAFF.

This clone appeared a single time. This chain links TRBV29-1 with TRBJ2-1; D is unclear. The CDR3 is 11 residues long. CDR1 and CDR2 (germline): SQVTM, ANQGSEA. V lost 2 bases to trimming and J lost 8 bases, with 7 bases between them. The CDR3 nucleotides are TGCAGCGTTGAACCCAACCATGAGCAGTTCTTC. Protein sequence: CSVEPNHEQFF.

This clone was detected a few times. The chain recombines TRBV27 with TRBJ1-2; no definite D call. Germline V gene lookup returns CDR1 MNHEY and CDR2 SMNVEV (reference sequence). V was clipped by 5 bases and J by 4 bases, with 17 bases between them. CDR3 size: 15 residues. CDR3 nucleotides: TGTGCCAGCAGTACGAAGGGTAGGCTAGGCTATGGCTACACCTTC. Translation: CASSTKGRLGYGYTF.

This clone occurred once. The rearrangement uses TRBV7-2 and TRBJ2-1; 9 bases line up with TRBD1. The length of the CDR3 is 15 residues. After removal of 3 bases from V and 7 bases from J, the junction contained 7 bases not matched to a gene. The germline CDR1 and CDR2 sequences are SGHTA and FQGNSA. The CDR3 DNA sequence: TGTGCCAGCAGCTTCACAGGGGGCGGCACAAATGAGCAGTTCTTC. Its translation: CASSFTGGGTNEQFF.

This sequence joins TRBV20-1 and TRBJ2-1; D unclear. Trimming removed 6 bases from V and 12 bases from J, with 12 bases in between. Germline values: CDR1 DFQATT, CDR2 SNEGSKA (reference sequence). The CDR3 covers 10 residues. CDR3 amino acids: CSAYPVWQFF. DNA of the CDR3: TGCAGTGCCTACCCCGTGTGGCAGTTCTTC.

Here the CDR3 reads CASSLVPGDYGYTF. The CDR3 DNA reads as TGTGCCAGCAGCTTAGTGCCAGGGGACTATGGCTACACCTTC. V gene TRBV7-3 combines with J gene TRBJ1-2; D is perhaps TRBD1 (6 bases). CDR3 length: 14 amino acids. Germline V gene lookup returns CDR1 SGHTA and CDR2 FQGTGA. V gave up 2 bases and J gave up 3 bases, with 10 bases separating them.

This sequence joins TRBV5-1 and TRBJ2-3; possible D gene TRBD1, 6 bases. V was pared by 2 bases and J by 2 bases, with 12 bases between. Germline loops: CDR1 SGHRS, CDR2 YFSETQ. The CDR3 extends over 15 amino acids. The CDR3 bases are TGCGCCAGCAGCTTCTCACAGGGACCCACAGATACGCAGTATTTT. Amino acids: CASSFSQGPTDTQYF. Based on the CDR3 plus reference TRBV5-1 and TRBJ2-3, the full variable domain is KAGVTQTPRYLIKTRGQQVTLSCSPISGHRSVSWYQQTPGQGLQFLFEYFSETQRNKGNFPGRFSGRQFSNSRSEMNVSTLELGDSALYLCASSFSQGPTDTQYFGPGTRLTVL.

The V gene is TRBV10-2, the J gene TRBJ2-3; the D gene is possibly TRBD2 (6 bases). The CDR3 runs 15 residues. The V and J ends lost 0 bases and 1 base respectively, with 8 bases between them. Germline CDR1 reads WSHSY; CDR2 reads SAAADI. DNA of the CDR3: TGCGCCAGCAGTGAGTCCTCTAGCGGCACAGATACGCAGTATTTT. It translates to CASSESSSGTDTQYF.

This clone was seen only once. This same CDR3 is encoded by further DNA sequences in the sample. CDR3 loop: CASSLRDRDNVLTF. In DNA form, the CDR3 reads TGTGCCAGCAGTTTGAGGGACAGGGATAACGTCCTGACTTTC. This sequence joins TRBV28 and TRBJ2-6; TRBD1 matches at 9 bases. From germline, CDR1 is MDHEN and CDR2 SYDVKM. CDR3 size: 14 residues. The V gene end was trimmed by 3 bases and the J gene end by 10 bases; junction bases not matched to a gene: 4.

V gene TRBV9 combines with J gene TRBJ2-7; TRBD1 matches at 9 bases. Trimming removed 0 bases from V and 2 bases from J; junction bases left unmatched: 3. CDR3 length equals 15 residues. Germline V gene data show CDR1 as SGDLS and CDR2 as YYNGEE. The CDR3 is CASSVGGTGTYEQYF. The DNA for the CDR3 is TGTGCCAGCAGCGTAGGCGGGACAGGGACCTACGAGCAGTACTTC.

The chain recombines TRBV28 with TRBJ2-3, with a weak D call TRBD1 (5 bases). The CDR3 loop spans 17 amino acids. From germline, CDR1 is MDHEN and CDR2 SYDVKM. The ends were cut back, 6 bases at V and 0 bases at J, with 19 bases in the middle. The CDR3 nucleotides read TGTGCCAGCAGCCCCGCGGCAGGGTTCTCTAGCACAGATACGCAGTATTTT. The encoded protein is CASSPAAGFSSTDTQYF.

The rearrangement joins TRBV6-6 to TRBJ2-7, with TRBD1 matching 9 bases. V was pared by 2 bases and J by 2 bases, with 4 bases of the junction left unmatched. This CDR3 is 15 amino acids long. CDR1 and CDR2 (germline): MNHNY, SVGAGI (reference sequence). CDR3 DNA sequence: TGTGCCAGCAGTTACGGGGGACAGGGACCCTACGAGCAGTACTTC. Its translation is CASSYGGQGPYEQYF.

The CDR3 DNA follows: TGCGCCAGCAGCTTAAGTATGGGGCAGGGAGAAGCTTTCTTT. Residues: CASSLSMGQGEAFF. The chain joins TRBV5-1 to TRBJ1-1; D perhaps matches TRBD1 (5 bases). The CDR3 sequence is 14 residues long. V dropped 2 bases and J dropped 8 bases, with 16 bases sitting between them. The V gene's germline CDR1 is SGHRS and CDR2 YFSETQ.

J is TRBJ2-1 and V is TRBV11-2; no reliable D call. The CDR3 spans 14 residues. The V and J ends lost 5 bases and 3 bases respectively, with 11 bases between them. The germline V gene has CDR1 SGHAT and CDR2 FQNNGV. This CDR3 reads CASSPSSIYNEQFF. The CDR3 coding sequence is TGTGCCAGCAGCCCCTCTAGTATCTACAATGAGCAGTTCTTC.

The gene calls are TRBV29-1 and TRBJ1-1; 8 nucleotides line up with TRBD1. Germline V gives CDR1 SQVTM, CDR2 ANQGSEA. V shed 7 bases and J 3 bases; nucleotides not matched to a gene: 7. The CDR3 is made up of 13 amino acids. In nucleotides, the CDR3 is TGCAGCGCCGCAGGGGGCAGAGACACTGAAGCTTTCTTT. Translated: CSAAGGRDTEAFF.

The chain is built from TRBV19 and TRBJ2-3; D ambiguous. CDR3 length equals 12 residues. CDR1 is LNHDA, CDR2 SQIVND, per germline (reference sequence). V was cut by 2 bases and J by 0 bases, with 0 bases left in between. The CDR3 here is CASSISTDTQYF. In nucleotides, the CDR3 is TGTGCCAGTAGTATAAGCACAGATACGCAGTATTTT.

This clone was observed once. The chain joins TRBV5-1 to TRBJ1-1; D is ambiguous. Trimming removed 2 bases from V and 0 bases from J, with 5 bases in between. The germline V gene encodes CDR1 SGHRS and CDR2 YFSETQ. This CDR3 spans 13 amino acids. Here the CDR3 reads CASSLGMNTEAFF. The CDR3 nucleotides are TGCGCCAGCAGCTTAGGGATGAACACTGAAGCTTTCTTT.

V usage is TRBV30 and J usage is TRBJ1-3; no definite D call. Germline CDR1 is GTSNPN and CDR2 is SVGIG (reference sequence). Trimming shortened V by 2 bases and J by 0 bases, and 8 bases separated the two germline ends. This CDR3 comprises 14 residues. The CDR3 loop reads CAWSPDLSGNTIYF. CDR3 coding DNA: TGTGCCTGGAGTCCTGACCTCTCTGGAAACACCATATATTTT.